This entry features one T cell receptor (beta chain) sequence. Its cognate antigen is unknown. Using its own MiXCR run on the reads, TCRdb lists one record per CDR3 protein. This sample yields fewer than 1,000,000 distinct CDR3 sequences, of which about 33% are seen a single time; roughly 12% belongs to the top ten. These data come from a study of T cell repertoires in cytomegalovirus infection. The germline gives CDR1 ENHRY, CDR2 SYGVKD. V dropped 2 bases and J dropped 0; count of bases not matched to a gene: 2. The CDR3 has 15 residues. The specimen comprised cultured CD8+ T cells from PBMCs, sampled from culture after CMV antigen stimulation. The TCR comes from a human donor in good health (CMV status not recorded). Some clones in this sample may be carry-over from other donors' samples. The genes are TRBV10-3 and TRBJ2-7; 9 nucleotides agree with TRBD1. The CDR3 region is CAISERDRVSYEQYV. In DNA, the CDR3 is TGTGCCATCAGTGAGCGGGACAGGGTCTCCTACGAGCAGTACGTC.